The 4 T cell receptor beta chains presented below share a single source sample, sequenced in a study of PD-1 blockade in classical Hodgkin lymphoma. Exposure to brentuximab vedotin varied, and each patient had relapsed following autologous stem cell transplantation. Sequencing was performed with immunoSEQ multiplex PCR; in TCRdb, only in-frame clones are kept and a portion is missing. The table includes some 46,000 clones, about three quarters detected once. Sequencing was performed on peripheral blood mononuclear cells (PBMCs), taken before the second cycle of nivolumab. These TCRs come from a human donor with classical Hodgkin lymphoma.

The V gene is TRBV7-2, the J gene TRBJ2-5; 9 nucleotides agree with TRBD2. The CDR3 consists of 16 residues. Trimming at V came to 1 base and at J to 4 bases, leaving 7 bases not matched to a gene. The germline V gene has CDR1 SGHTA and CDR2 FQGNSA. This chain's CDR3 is CASSLVPSGARETQYF. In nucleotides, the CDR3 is TGTGCCAGCAGCTTAGTCCCTAGCGGGGCCCGAGAGACCCAGTACTTC.

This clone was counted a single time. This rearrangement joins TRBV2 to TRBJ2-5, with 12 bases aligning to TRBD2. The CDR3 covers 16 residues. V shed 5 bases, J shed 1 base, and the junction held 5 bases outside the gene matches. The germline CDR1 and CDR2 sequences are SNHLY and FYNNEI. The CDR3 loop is CASSREGLAGQETQYF. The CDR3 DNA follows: TGTGCCAGCAGTCGGGAGGGACTAGCGGGCCAAGAGACCCAGTACTTC. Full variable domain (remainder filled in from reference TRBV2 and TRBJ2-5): EPEVTQTPSHQVTQMGQEVILRCVPISNHLYFYWYRQILGQKVEFLVSFYNNEISEKSEIFDDQFSVERPDGSNFTLKIRSTKLEDSAMYFCASSREGLAGQETQYFGPGTRLLVL.

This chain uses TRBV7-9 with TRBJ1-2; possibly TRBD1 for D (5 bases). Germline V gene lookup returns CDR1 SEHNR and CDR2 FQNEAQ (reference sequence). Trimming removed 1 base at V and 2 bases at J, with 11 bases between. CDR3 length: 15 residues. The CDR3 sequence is CASSLEGRLNYGYTF. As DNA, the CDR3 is TGTGCCAGCAGCTTAGAGGGGAGACTCAACTATGGCTACACCTTC.

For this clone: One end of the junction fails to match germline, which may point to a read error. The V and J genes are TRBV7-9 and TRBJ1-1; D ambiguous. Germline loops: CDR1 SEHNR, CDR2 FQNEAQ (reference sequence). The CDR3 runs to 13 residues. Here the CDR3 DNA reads TGTGCCAGCAGCTTAGAGGGAGCGACTGGAGCTTTCTTT. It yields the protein CASSLEGATGAFF.